The rows below give T cell receptor beta chains drawn from one sample of a study of blood T cell repertoires in COVID-19. This table comes from immunoSEQ multiplex PCR, and its TCRdb copy is limited to in-frame clones, with some not included. Of 210,000 or so clones listed, roughly 78% are singletons. Material for sequencing was peripheral blood. These receptors came from a woman in her thirties or forties with acute or convalescent COVID-19. CDR3s include the opening cysteine and the closing phenylalanine or tryptophan. Fields, in order: J gene, V gene, CDR3 protein.

J: TRBJ1-2
V: TRBV10-3
CDR3: CAISEPAGNYGYTF

J: TRBJ2-3
V: TRBV7-2
CDR3: CASSIRVAGVVGDTQYF

J: TRBJ2-7
V: TRBV12-3/TRBV12-4
CDR3: CASSFQGPEQYF

J: TRBJ2-3
V: TRBV19
CDR3: CASRPSGTDTQYF

J: TRBJ1-6
V: TRBV5-1
CDR3: CASSLAGQGPDSPLHF

J: TRBJ1-2
V: TRBV6-2/TRBV6-3
CDR3: CASSLQTDYYGYTF

J: TRBJ1-6
V: TRBV19
CDR3: CASRNLQGQNSPLHF

J: TRBJ2-1
V: TRBV27
CDR3: CASSSPTGEQFF

J: TRBJ1-1
V: TRBV3-1/TRBV3-2
CDR3: CASSQADSLGNTEAFF

J: TRBJ2-3
V: TRBV29-1
CDR3: CSVEDQAPHPDTQYF

J: TRBJ2-5
V: TRBV24-1
CDR3: CATSGGIRGDETQYF

J: TRBJ1-1
V: TRBV7-9
CDR3: CASSLGSVAGVNTEAFF